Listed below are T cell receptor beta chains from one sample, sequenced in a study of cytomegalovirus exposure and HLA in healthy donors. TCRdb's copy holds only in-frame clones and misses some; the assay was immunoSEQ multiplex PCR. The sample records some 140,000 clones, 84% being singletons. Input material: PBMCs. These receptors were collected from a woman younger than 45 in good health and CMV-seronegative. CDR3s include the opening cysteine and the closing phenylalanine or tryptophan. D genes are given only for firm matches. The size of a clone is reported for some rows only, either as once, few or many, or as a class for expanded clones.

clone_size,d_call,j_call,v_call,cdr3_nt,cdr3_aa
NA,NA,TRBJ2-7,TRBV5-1,TGCGCCAGCAGCTTACAGGGTTCCGAGCAGTACTTC,CASSLQGSEQYF
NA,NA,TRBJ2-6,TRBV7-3,TGTGCCAGCAGCTTACTTAACGGGAACTCTGGGGCCAACGTCCTGACTTTC,CASSLLNGNSGANVLTF
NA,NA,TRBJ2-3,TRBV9,TGTGCCAGCAGCGGCGGATCGGATACGCAGTATTTT,CASSGGSDTQYF
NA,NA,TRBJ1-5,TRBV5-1,TGCGCCAGCAGCTTGTCAGGGATGAGCAATCAGCCCCAGCATTTT,CASSLSGMSNQPQHF
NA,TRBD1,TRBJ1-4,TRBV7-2,TGTGCCAGCAGCCTCAACCTCGACAGGGGGCAAAATGAAAAACTGTTTTTT,CASSLNLDRGQNEKLFF
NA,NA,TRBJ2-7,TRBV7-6,TGTGCCAGCAGTCTACAGGGAATTGAGCAGTACTTC,CASSLQGIEQYF
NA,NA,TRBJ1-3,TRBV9,TGTGCCAGCAGCGTAGACCGGCAGGCTGGCTCTGGAAACACCATATATTTT,CASSVDRQAGSGNTIYF
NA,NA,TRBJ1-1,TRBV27,TGTGCCAGCAGTTTTGGGGGGTCCTCCGAGAGAGGGACTGAAGCTTTCTTT,CASSFGGSSERGTEAFF
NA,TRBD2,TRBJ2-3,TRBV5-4,TGTGCCAGCAGCCAAGGACTAGCGGGAGTCACAGATACGCAGTATTTT,CASSQGLAGVTDTQYF
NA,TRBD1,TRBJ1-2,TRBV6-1,TGTGCCAGCAGTGAAGACAGGGGTGGTAATGGCTACACCTTC,CASSEDRGGNGYTF
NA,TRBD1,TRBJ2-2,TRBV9,TGTGCCAGCAGCGCCCACAGGGGGTCACCGGCCGGGGAGCTGTTTTTT,CASSAHRGSPAGELFF
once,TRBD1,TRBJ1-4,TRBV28,TGTGCCAGCAGCGGGTATACAGGGGATGAAAAACTGTTTTTT,CASSGYTGDEKLFF
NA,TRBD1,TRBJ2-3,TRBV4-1,TGCGCCAGCAGCCCCCGGAGGCAGGGGGTAGTAGATACGCAGTATTTT,CASSPRRQGVVDTQYF
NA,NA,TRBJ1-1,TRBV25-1,TGTGCCAGCAGTGAAGCTGGGAGCAGACAAGCTTTCTTT,CASSEAGSRQAFF
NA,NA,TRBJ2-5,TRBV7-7,TGTGCTAGCAGCCGCCGGGCGGGCTTAGAGACCCAGTACTTC,CASSRRAGLETQYF
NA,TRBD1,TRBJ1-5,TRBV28,TGTGCCAGCAGTTATTCACAACCGGGACAGGGGAATCAGCCCCAGCATTTT,CASSYSQPGQGNQPQHF
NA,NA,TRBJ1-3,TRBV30,TGTGCCTCGTTACTCGGGGGTGGAATCTCTGGAAACACCATATATTTT,CASLLGGGISGNTIYF
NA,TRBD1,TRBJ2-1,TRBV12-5,TGTGCTAGTGCCCCGACAGGGGCCTACAATGAGCAGTTCTTC,CASAPTGAYNEQFF
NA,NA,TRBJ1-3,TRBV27,TGTGCCAGCAGAGATCGGTTCACCTCTGGAAACACCATATATTTT,CASRDRFTSGNTIYF
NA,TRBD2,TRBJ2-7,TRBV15,TGTGCCACCAGCAGAGAAGCGGGGGGCTCCTACGAGCAGTACTTC,CATSREAGGSYEQYF
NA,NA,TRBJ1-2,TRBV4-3,TGCGCCAGCAGCCAAGAACTGGACTATGGCTACACCTTC,CASSQELDYGYTF
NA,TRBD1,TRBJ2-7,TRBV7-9,TGTGCCAGCAGCTTACCGGGACAGGGGATGATCCACGAGCAGTACTTC,CASSLPGQGMIHEQYF
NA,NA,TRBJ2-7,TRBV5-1,TGCGCCAGCAGCTTAGGAGGGGGCGCTCCCTACGAGCAGTACTTC,CASSLGGGAPYEQYF